One sample yielded the 30 T cell receptor beta chains listed below, sequenced in a study of tissue T cells after allogeneic stem cell transplantation. Assay used: immunoSEQ multiplex PCR; TCRdb lists only in-frame clones, some missing. The sample has nearly 50,000 clones; nearly 75% are singletons. Specimen: sorted cells pooled from one or two spleens. All receptors come from a pool of C57BL/6 mice in good health.

With regard to this clone: All gene names here are mouse names. The sequence runs out 1 residue before the end of the CDR3; the remainder is reconstructed from the germline J gene. J is TRBJ2-4 and V is TRBV19; TRBD2 matches at 14 bases. The CDR3 contains 17 residues. With 0 bases clipped from V and 1 base from J, the junction kept 1 base outside the gene matches. Germline loops: CDR1 FNHDT, CDR2 SITEND (reference sequence). The part of the CDR3 DNA that was read is TGTGCCAGCAGTATAGAGGGACTGGGGGGGCGTCAAAACACCTTGTAC. It specifies CASSIEGLGGRQNTLY. The CDR3 as a whole reads CASSIEGLGGRQNTLYF. Variable domain in full (rest from reference TRBV19 and TRBJ2-4): GGIITQTPKFLIGQEGQKLTLKCQQNFNHDTMYWYRQDSGKGLRLIYYSITENDLQKGDLSEGYDASREKKSSFSLTVTSAQKNEMAVFLCASSIEGLGGRQNTLYFGAGTRLSVL.

Turning to this clone: Mouse gene names apply. Coverage ceases 1 residue before the CDR3 finishes, and the germline J gene fills in the end. The V and J genes are TRBV31 and TRBJ1-1; tentative D call: TRBD1 (6 bases). CDR3 length: 11 residues. In germline, CDR1 is GKSSPN, CDR2 SITVG. Trimming removed 0 bases at V and 11 bases at J, with 10 bases between. Partial CDR3 DNA: TGTGCCTGGAGTCTACAGGGTTTGGTCTTC. Residues: CAWSLQGLVF. The CDR3 reads in full as CAWSLQGLVFF. The variable domain in full, completed from reference TRBV31 and TRBJ1-1, reads AQTIHQWPVAEIKAVGSPLSLGCTIKGKSSPNLYWYWQATGGTLQQLFYSITVGQVESVVQLNLSASRPKDDQFILSTEKLLLSHSGFYLCAWSLQGLVFFGKGTRLTVV.

Turning to this clone: Genes and germline come from the mouse. Read sequence stops 1 residue before the CDR3 end, and the germline J gene provides the missing end. The chain joins TRBV29 to TRBJ1-3, with D tentatively TRBD1 (5 bases). The CDR3 contains 16 residues. The germline gives CDR1 MSHET, CDR2 SYDVDS. Trimming shortened V by 0 bases and J by 0 bases, and 9 bases separated the two germline ends. The CDR3 here is CASSLSPTASGNTLYF. The DNA read from the CDR3 is TGTGCTAGCAGTTTATCGCCGACAGCTTCTGGAAATACGCTCTAT.

This clone was picked up a small number of times. The gene names here belong to mouse. The read terminates 1 residue before the CDR3 end, so the remaining end is supplied by the germline J gene. V gene TRBV13-2 combines with J gene TRBJ2-7; 7 bases agree with TRBD2. Germline trimming cut 5 bases from V and 0 bases from J; bases unmatched to any gene: 5. This CDR3 spans 14 amino acids. The germline gives CDR1 NNHNN, CDR2 SYGAGS (reference sequence). The part of the CDR3 DNA that was read is TGTGCCAGCGGGCTGACTGGGAGCTCCTATGAACAGTAC. The encoded protein is CASGLTGSSYEQY. The entire CDR3 is CASGLTGSSYEQYF.

This clone has a single count. Germline and genes here are mouse. The read terminates 1 residue before the CDR3 end, so the remaining end is supplied by the germline J gene. The chain couples TRBV3 to TRBJ2-1; 8 bases are shared with TRBD1. Germline loops: CDR1 SNHLY, CDR2 FYNGKV (reference sequence). The CDR3 extends over 12 amino acids. V shed 5 bases, J shed 12 bases, and the junction held 6 bases outside the gene matches. The CDR3 loop reads CASSPQGARQFF. The CDR3 DNA, read in part, is TGTGCCAGCAGCCCTCAGGGGGCGCGGCAGTTC.

In this sample, this clone turned up a few times. Gene and germline names: mouse. The read ends 1 residue early relative to the CDR3; the germline J gene fills the gap. The chain employs TRBV19 and TRBJ1-4; no firm D call. Germline V gene lookup returns CDR1 FNHDT and CDR2 SITEND (reference sequence). The V and J ends lost 1 base and 2 bases respectively, with 9 bases between them. The CDR3 has 15 amino acids. Incomplete CDR3 DNA: TGTGCCAGCAGTATATCCCACACCTCCAACGAAAGATTATTT. Amino acids: CASSISHTSNERLF. In full, the CDR3 reads CASSISHTSNERLFF.

Comment on this clone: Gene and germline names: mouse. The CDR3 extends 1 residue past the end of the read, so its final part is completed from the germline J gene. This rearrangement joins TRBV1 to TRBJ2-5; maybe TRBD2 (5 bases). Trimming took 0 bases from V and 6 from J, leaving 10 bases between them. The CDR3 length is 14 residues. The germline CDR1 and CDR2 sequences are NSQYPW and LRSPGD (reference sequence). The CDR3 loop reads CTCSAELGWDTQYF. The covered CDR3 bases are TGCACCTGCAGTGCAGAGCTGGGTTGGGACACCCAGTAC.

Details on this clone: Germline and genes: mouse. The sequenced fragment ends 1 residue before the CDR3 boundary, so the rest is inferred from the germline J gene. The chain carries TRBV12-2 and TRBJ2-1; 11 bases are a match to TRBD2. The CDR3 sequence is 16 residues long. J was trimmed by 6 bases and V by 1 base; bases with no gene match: 7. The germline gives CDR1 SGHLS, CDR2 HYDKME. CDR3 sequence reads: CASSLYWGGAGAEQFF. The DNA read from the CDR3 is TGTGCCAGCTCTCTATACTGGGGGGGCGCGGGTGCTGAGCAGTTC.

Regarding this clone: All gene names here are mouse names. The CDR3 DNA, read in part, is TGTGCCAGCGGTTCGGGACAGGGAAACTCCGACTACACC. It encodes CASGSGQGNSDYT. The full CDR3 reads CASGSGQGNSDYTF. V is TRBV13-2 and J is TRBJ1-2; 9 bases align to TRBD1. The read falls 1 residue short of the CDR3 end, and the missing part is taken from the germline J gene. V was clipped by 4 bases and J by 1 base; unmatched bases: 2. This CDR3 contains 14 residues. Germline lookup yields CDR1 NNHNN and CDR2 SYGAGS (reference sequence).

To note about this clone: Mouse gene names apply. The sequence runs out 1 residue before the end of the CDR3; the remainder is reconstructed from the germline J gene. The V gene is TRBV2, the J gene TRBJ1-6; maybe TRBD1 (5 bases). TRBJ1-6 is designated an ORF whose function remains uncertain. Trimming left V 1 base short and J 1 base short, with 5 bases between. CDR1 and CDR2 from the germline V gene are LGHNA and YSYQKL. This CDR3 is built from 15 residues. CDR3 sequence: CASSQGTSYNSPLYF. The covered CDR3 bases are TGTGCCAGCAGCCAAGGGACATCCTATAATTCGCCCCTCTAC.

Comments on this clone: Gene names denote mouse genes. The CDR3 is cut off 1 residue early in the read; its end comes from the germline J gene. V gene TRBV1 combines with J gene TRBJ1-4; the D gene is possibly TRBD1 (6 bases). The germline V gene has CDR1 NSQYPW and CDR2 LRSPGD (reference sequence). This CDR3 spans 15 amino acids. V shed 2 bases and J shed 4 bases, with 11 bases lying between them. The CDR3 bases that were read are TGCACCTGCAGTGCACTTGGGACAATCAACGAAAGATTATTT. Translated: CTCSALGTINERLF. The entire CDR3 sequence reads CTCSALGTINERLFF.

As to this clone: Genes and germline are mouse. Read sequence stops 1 residue before the CDR3 end, and the germline J gene provides the missing end. V is TRBV13-3 and J is TRBJ1-3; a possible D gene is TRBD1 (5 bases). V lost 2 bases to trimming and J lost 0 bases, with 6 bases between them. Looked up from germline, CDR1 is NNHDY and CDR2 is SYVADS. The CDR3 has 14 amino acids. CDR3 DNA, as far as it was read: TGTGCCAGCAGTGACAGGGTTTCTGGAAATACGCTCTAT. It encodes CASSDRVSGNTLY. The whole CDR3 reads CASSDRVSGNTLYF.

Note on this clone: Genes here carry mouse names. This CDR3 reads CASSLEGGGDTQYF. The sequenced CDR3 bases are TGTGCCAGCAGCTTAGAGGGAGGGGGGGACACCCAGTAC. V usage is TRBV3 and J usage is TRBJ2-5; D is perhaps TRBD1 or TRBD2 (6 bases each). The CDR3 end is not reached by the read, which stops 1 residue before it; the germline J gene fills it in. V lost 1 base to trimming and J lost 6 bases, with 11 bases between them. The germline gives CDR1 SNHLY, CDR2 FYNGKV (reference sequence). The CDR3 has 14 residues. Drawing the rest from reference TRBV3 and TRBJ2-5, the complete variable domain is GPKVLQIPSHQIIDMGQMVTLNCDPVSNHLYFYWYKQILGQQMEFLVNFYNGKVMEKSKLFKDQFSVERPDGSYFTLKIQPTALEDSAVYFCASSLEGGGDTQYFGPGTRLLVL.

In regard to this clone: Gene labels here are mouse ones. Read data end 1 residue before the CDR3 end; the end is taken from the germline J gene. The chain carries TRBV2 and TRBJ1-1, with TRBD1 identical over 10 bases. The CDR3 has 16 residues. With 2 bases clipped from V and 4 bases from J, the junction kept 7 bases outside the gene matches. CDR1 LGHNA and CDR2 YSYQKL come from the germline V gene. Partial CDR3 DNA: TGTGCCAGCAGCCAATCGGGACAGGGGATGGGCACAGAAGTCTTC. Translated, it gives CASSQSGQGMGTEVF. In full, the CDR3 is CASSQSGQGMGTEVFF.

Notes on this clone: Here the gene names and germline are mouse. With the read ending 1 residue before the CDR3 end, the germline J gene is used to fill in that end. The chain joins TRBV16 to TRBJ1-4; D uncertain. The CDR3 is 12 amino acids. CDR1 is SGHSA and CDR2 is FRNQAP in the germline V gene. The V end lost 3 bases, the J end lost 4 bases, and 3 bases lay between the germline ends. The CDR3 loop reads CASSFGNERLFF. The covered CDR3 bases are TGTGCAAGCAGCTTCGGCAACGAAAGATTATTT.

With respect to this clone: Gene names and germline match the mouse. Read coverage stops 1 residue before the CDR3 terminus; the germline J gene supplies the remainder. The chain joins TRBV13-2 to TRBJ1-2, with 7 positions matching TRBD1. J lost 5 bases, V lost 1 base, and 5 bases had no gene match. The CDR3 has 14 residues. In germline, CDR1 is NNHNN, CDR2 SYGAGS (reference sequence). CDR3 in amino acids: CASGDQTGRSDYTF. Incomplete CDR3 DNA: TGTGCCAGCGGTGATCAGACAGGGCGATCCGACTACACC.

Concerning this clone: Gene names are the mouse ones. The CDR3 end falls 1 residue outside the read, so it is completed with the germline J gene. V and J are TRBV19 and TRBJ2-3; TRBD1 is a possible D gene (5 bases). From germline, CDR1 is FNHDT and CDR2 SITEND (reference sequence). With 0 bases removed from V and 1 base from J, the gap between germline ends came to 9 bases. This CDR3 is 15 amino acids long. This chain's CDR3 is CASSIGGEGAETLYF. The sequenced part of the CDR3 DNA is TGTGCCAGCAGTATAGGAGGGGAGGGTGCAGAAACGCTGTAT. Together with reference TRBV19 and TRBJ2-3, the CDR3 gives the full variable domain: GGIITQTPKFLIGQEGQKLTLKCQQNFNHDTMYWYRQDSGKGLRLIYYSITENDLQKGDLSEGYDASREKKSSFSLTVTSAQKNEMAVFLCASSIGGEGAETLYFGSGTRLTVL.

Only one count was recorded for this clone. Any gene name here is a mouse gene name. Read data end 1 residue before the CDR3 end; the end is taken from the germline J gene. The rearrangement joins TRBV16 to TRBJ1-1; D remains ambiguous. This CDR3 is built from 14 residues. Germline loops: CDR1 SGHSA, CDR2 FRNQAP. Trimming removed 0 bases at V and 0 bases at J, with 5 bases between. The CDR3 is CASSLEETNTEVFF. CDR3 DNA, as far as it was read: TGTGCAAGCAGCTTAGAGGAGACAAACACAGAAGTCTTC.

In its sample, this clone was seen a few times. Genes and germline are mouse. The CDR3 end falls 1 residue outside the read, so it is completed with the germline J gene. This sequence joins TRBV4 and TRBJ2-7, with TRBD1 matching over 9 bases. J lost 7 bases, V lost 4 bases, and 5 bases had no gene match. Germline V gene lookup returns CDR1 LGHDT and CDR2 YNNKQL (reference sequence). This CDR3 has 13 residues. The sequenced CDR3 bases are TGTGCCAGCAGCTCGGGACAGGGCGGGGAACAGTAC. Residues: CASSSGQGGEQY. The whole CDR3 region reads CASSSGQGGEQYF.

To note about this clone: The gene names given are mouse names. The read falls 1 residue short of the CDR3 end, and the missing part is taken from the germline J gene. V usage is TRBV3 and J usage is TRBJ2-5; D is possibly TRBD1 or TRBD2 (5 bases each). The ends were cut back, 5 bases at V and 3 bases at J, with 12 bases in the middle. CDR1 is SNHLY and CDR2 is FYNGKV in the germline V gene (reference sequence). The CDR3 runs to 14 residues. CDR3: CASSAPGPQDTQYF. The covered CDR3 bases are TGTGCCAGCAGCGCCCCGGGACCGCAAGACACCCAGTAC.

Concerning this clone itself: Germline and genes here are mouse. The missing CDR3 end, 1 residue past where the read stops, is filled in from the germline J gene. This chain links TRBV12-1 with TRBJ2-2, with TRBD2 matching 10 bases. Germline V gene sequence: CDR1 SGHSN, CDR2 HYEKVE. The CDR3 is made up of 16 amino acids. V trimming: 0 bases; J trimming: 6 bases; junction bases outside the gene matches: 6. CDR3 amino acids: CASSLAGGARAGQLYF. Incomplete CDR3 DNA: TGTGCCAGCTCTCTCGCTGGGGGGGCGCGAGCCGGGCAGCTCTAC.

For this clone: Any gene name here is a mouse gene name. Sequencing ends 1 residue short of the CDR3 end; the germline J gene provides the rest. The genes are TRBV31 and TRBJ2-3; 10 bases are shared with TRBD2. CDR1 GKSSPN and CDR2 SITVG come from the germline V gene. The length of the CDR3 is 14 residues. V shed 7 bases and J 0 bases; nucleotides not matched to a gene: 4. The CDR3 sequence: CALGLGSSAETLYF. CDR3 DNA (partial): TGTGCCTTGGGACTGGGGTCTAGTGCAGAAACGCTGTAT.

About this clone itself: These gene names are mouse names. The CDR3 end lies 1 residue beyond the end of the read and is filled in from the germline J gene. Other DNA sequences in this sample translate to the same CDR3. The chain carries TRBV13-3 and TRBJ1-1, with D possibly being TRBD1 (6 bases). CDR1 is NNHDY, CDR2 SYVADS, per germline. This CDR3 is 13 amino acids long. V gave up 0 bases and J gave up 5 bases, with 8 bases separating them. The covered CDR3 bases are TGTGCCAGCAGTGATGCAGGGACAACAGAAGTCTTC. Translated, it gives CASSDAGTTEVF. The entire CDR3 reads CASSDAGTTEVFF.

In the case of this clone: At one end the junction does not follow the germline gene, possibly because of a read error. Each gene name is a mouse one. The sequence runs out 1 residue before the end of the CDR3; the remainder is reconstructed from the germline J gene. This chain uses TRBV26 with TRBJ1-4, with unresolved D. This CDR3 is built from 14 residues. CDR1 is KGHPV and CDR2 is FQNQEV in the germline V gene (reference sequence). The CDR3 DNA, read in part, is TGTGCCGGCAGTAGACAATTTTCCAACGAAAGATTATTT. It is translated as CAGSRQFSNERLF. The full CDR3 protein reads CAGSRQFSNERLFF.

In the case of this clone: Each gene name is a mouse one. Coverage ceases 1 residue before the CDR3 finishes, and the germline J gene fills in the end. The rearrangement uses TRBV20 and TRBJ1-1; D possibly corresponds to TRBD1 (5 bases). This CDR3 spans 11 amino acids. The ends were cut back, 1 base at V and 10 bases at J, with 10 bases in the middle. Germline CDR1 and CDR2: GFQATS and STVNSAI. The CDR3 DNA, read in part, is TGTGGTGCTAGGGGGGGCCCTGGAGTCTTC. Encoded protein: CGARGGPGVF. The entire CDR3 reads CGARGGPGVFF.

Concerning this clone itself: The listed genes are named as in mouse. The sequenced fragment ends 1 residue before the CDR3 boundary, so the rest is inferred from the germline J gene. The chain employs TRBV17 and TRBJ2-5; D unclear. With 2 bases removed from V and 2 bases from J, the gap between germline ends came to 8 bases. CDR3 length: 14 amino acids. Looked up from germline, CDR1 is MNHDT and CDR2 is YYDKIL. The CDR3 loop is CASSRYTVQDTQYF. The CDR3 DNA, read in part, is TGTGCTAGCAGTAGATACACAGTCCAAGACACCCAGTAC.

Note on this clone: Genes and germline come from the mouse. The missing CDR3 end, 1 residue past where the read stops, is filled in from the germline J gene. In the same sample, other DNA sequences code for this CDR3. This rearrangement joins TRBV31 to TRBJ2-5, with D maybe TRBD1 (5 bases). Germline V lookup: CDR1 GKSSPN, CDR2 SITVG. V was pared by 0 bases and J by 4 bases, with 5 bases between. The CDR3 is 12 amino acids. CDR3 region: CAWSLGEDTQYF. CDR3 bases read: TGTGCCTGGAGTCTAGGGGAAGACACCCAGTAC. Looking up the rest from reference TRBV31 and TRBJ2-5 gives the full variable domain: AQTIHQWPVAEIKAVGSPLSLGCTIKGKSSPNLYWYWQATGGTLQQLFYSITVGQVESVVQLNLSASRPKDDQFILSTEKLLLSHSGFYLCAWSLGEDTQYFGPGTRLLVL.

A word on this clone: These gene names are mouse names. The read stops 1 residue short of the end of the CDR3; the missing end is completed from the germline J gene. The rearrangement joins TRBV31 to TRBJ1-1, with D possibly matching TRBD1 (5 bases). The germline V and J ends were trimmed by 2 bases and 0 bases, with 13 bases remaining between them. Germline CDR1 GKSSPN, CDR2 SITVG. The length of the CDR3 is 15 residues. The CDR3 reads CAWSSQGGANTEVFF. The part of the CDR3 DNA that was read is TGTGCCTGGAGTAGTCAGGGAGGGGCAAACACAGAAGTCTTC.

On this clone: Gene names refer to mouse genes. The CDR3 goes on 1 residue after the read ends, and that part is filled in from the germline J gene. The rearrangement links TRBV5 to TRBJ2-5, with 11 nucleotides matching TRBD2. From germline, CDR1 is LGHNA and CDR2 YNLKQL (reference sequence). The CDR3 contains 16 residues. V dropped 1 base and J dropped 2; count of bases not matched to a gene: 2. CDR3 DNA (partial): TGTGCCAGCAGCCAAGGTGGGACTGGGGGCCAAGACACCCAGTAC. It yields the protein CASSQGGTGGQDTQY. The full-length CDR3 reads as CASSQGGTGGQDTQYF.

As regards this clone: The gene names given are mouse names. The read ends 1 residue shy of where the CDR3 ends; the end is completed using the germline J gene. The rearrangement links TRBV13-2 to TRBJ2-7; D remains unclear. Germline V lookup: CDR1 NNHNN, CDR2 SYGAGS (reference sequence). Trimming took off 1 base at V and 0 bases at J, with 5 bases between the two ends. The CDR3 is 13 residues long. The CDR3 bases that were read are TGTGCCAGCGGTGATTTCAGCTCCTATGAACAGTAC. This translates into CASGDFSSYEQY. The complete CDR3 sequence is CASGDFSSYEQYF.